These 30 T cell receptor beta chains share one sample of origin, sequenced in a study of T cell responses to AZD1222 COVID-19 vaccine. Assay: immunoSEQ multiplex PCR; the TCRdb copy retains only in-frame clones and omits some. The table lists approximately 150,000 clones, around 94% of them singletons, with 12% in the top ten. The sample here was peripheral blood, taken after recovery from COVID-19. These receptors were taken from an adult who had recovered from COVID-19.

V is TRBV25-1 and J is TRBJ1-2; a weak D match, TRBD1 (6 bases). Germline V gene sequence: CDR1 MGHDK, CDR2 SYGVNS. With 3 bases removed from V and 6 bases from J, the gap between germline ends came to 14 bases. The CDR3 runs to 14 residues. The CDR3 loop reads CASSDSGGPDGYTF. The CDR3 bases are TGTGCCAGCAGTGACTCCGGGGGGCCCGATGGCTACACCTTC.

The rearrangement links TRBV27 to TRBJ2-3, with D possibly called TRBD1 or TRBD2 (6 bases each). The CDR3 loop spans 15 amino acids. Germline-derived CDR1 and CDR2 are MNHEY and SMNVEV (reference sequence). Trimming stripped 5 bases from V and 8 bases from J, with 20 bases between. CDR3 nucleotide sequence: TGTGCCAGCAGTCTCCGAGGCCGGGGGCAGGGTACGCAGTATTTT. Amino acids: CASSLRGRGQGTQYF.

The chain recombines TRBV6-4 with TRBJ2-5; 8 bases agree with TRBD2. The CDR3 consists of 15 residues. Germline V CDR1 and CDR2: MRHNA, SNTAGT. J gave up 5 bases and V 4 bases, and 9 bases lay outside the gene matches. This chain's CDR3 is CASSVMAGGLETQYF. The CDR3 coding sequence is TGTGCCAGCAGTGTCATGGCGGGAGGTTTGGAGACCCAGTACTTC.

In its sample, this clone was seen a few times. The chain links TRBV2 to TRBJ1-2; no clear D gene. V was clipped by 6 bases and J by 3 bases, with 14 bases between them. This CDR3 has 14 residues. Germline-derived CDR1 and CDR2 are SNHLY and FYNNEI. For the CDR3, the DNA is TGTGCCAGCAGGGACGGCACTTACGACTATGGCTACACCTTC. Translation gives CASRDGTYDYGYTF.

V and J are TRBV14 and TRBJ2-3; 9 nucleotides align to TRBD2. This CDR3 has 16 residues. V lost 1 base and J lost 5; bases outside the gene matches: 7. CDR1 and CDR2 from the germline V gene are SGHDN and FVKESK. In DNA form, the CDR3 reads TGTGCCAGCAGCCAAGGACTGGGACTAGCAGTAGATACGCAGTATTTT. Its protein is CASSQGLGLAVDTQYF.

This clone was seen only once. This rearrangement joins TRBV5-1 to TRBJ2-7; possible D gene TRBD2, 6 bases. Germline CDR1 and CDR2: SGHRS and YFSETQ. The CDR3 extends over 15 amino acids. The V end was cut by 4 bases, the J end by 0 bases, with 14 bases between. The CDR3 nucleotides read TGCGCCAGCAGCCCCGGGACGGGACTCTCCTACGAGCAGTACTTC. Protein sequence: CASSPGTGLSYEQYF.

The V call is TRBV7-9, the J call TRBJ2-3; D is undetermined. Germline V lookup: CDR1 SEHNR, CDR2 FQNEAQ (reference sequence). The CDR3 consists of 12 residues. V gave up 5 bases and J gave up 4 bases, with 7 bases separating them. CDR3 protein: CASSQPSDTQYF. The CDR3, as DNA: TGTGCCAGCAGCCAACCTTCAGATACGCAGTATTTT.

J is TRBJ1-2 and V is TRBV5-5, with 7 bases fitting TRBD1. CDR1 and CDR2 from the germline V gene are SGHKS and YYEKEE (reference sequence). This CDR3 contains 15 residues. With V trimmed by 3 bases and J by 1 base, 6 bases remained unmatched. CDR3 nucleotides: TGTGCCAGCAGCTCAACAGGGGAGGTTAACTATGGCTACACCTTC. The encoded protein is CASSSTGEVNYGYTF.

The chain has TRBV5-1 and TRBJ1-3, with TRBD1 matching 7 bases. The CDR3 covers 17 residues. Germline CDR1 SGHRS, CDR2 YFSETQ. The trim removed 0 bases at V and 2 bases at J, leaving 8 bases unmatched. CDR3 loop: CASSLGTGVPPGNTIYF. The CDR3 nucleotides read TGCGCCAGCAGCTTGGGAACAGGGGTGCCGCCTGGAAACACCATATATTTT.

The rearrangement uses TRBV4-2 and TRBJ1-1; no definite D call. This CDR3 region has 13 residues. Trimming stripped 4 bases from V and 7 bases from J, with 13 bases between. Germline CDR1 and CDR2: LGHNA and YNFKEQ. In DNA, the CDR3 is TGTGCCAGCAGCCCCAACCCTGGGATTGAAGCTTTCTTT. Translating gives CASSPNPGIEAFF.

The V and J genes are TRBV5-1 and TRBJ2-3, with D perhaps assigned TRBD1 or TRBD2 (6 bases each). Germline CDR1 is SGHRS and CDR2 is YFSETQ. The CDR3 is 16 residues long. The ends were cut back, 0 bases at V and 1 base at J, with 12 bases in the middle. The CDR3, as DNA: TGCGCCAGCAGCTTGGTGGCTGGGGGGCGCACAGATACGCAGTATTTT. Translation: CASSLVAGGRTDTQYF.

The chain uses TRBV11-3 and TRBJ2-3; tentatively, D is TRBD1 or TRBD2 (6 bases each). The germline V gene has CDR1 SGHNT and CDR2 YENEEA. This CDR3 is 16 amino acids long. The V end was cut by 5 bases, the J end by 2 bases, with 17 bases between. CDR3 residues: CASSGRRGLSTDTQYF. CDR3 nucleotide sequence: TGTGCCAGCAGCGGGCGTCGGGGGCTCTCCACAGATACGCAGTATTTT.

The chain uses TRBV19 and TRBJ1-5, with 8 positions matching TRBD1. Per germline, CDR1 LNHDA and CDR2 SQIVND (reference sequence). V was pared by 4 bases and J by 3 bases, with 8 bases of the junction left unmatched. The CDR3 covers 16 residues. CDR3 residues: CASSTDRGRDNQPQHF. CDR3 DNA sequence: TGTGCCAGTAGTACCGACAGGGGCCGTGACAATCAGCCCCAGCATTTT.

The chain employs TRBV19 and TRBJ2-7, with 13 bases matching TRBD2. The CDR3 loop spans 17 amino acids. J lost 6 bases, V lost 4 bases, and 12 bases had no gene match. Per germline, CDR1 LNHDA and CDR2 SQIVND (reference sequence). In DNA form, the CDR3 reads TGTGCCAGTAGTACCTTGGGACTAGCGGGAAGTTTTAGCGAGCAGTACTTC. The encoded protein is CASSTLGLAGSFSEQYF.

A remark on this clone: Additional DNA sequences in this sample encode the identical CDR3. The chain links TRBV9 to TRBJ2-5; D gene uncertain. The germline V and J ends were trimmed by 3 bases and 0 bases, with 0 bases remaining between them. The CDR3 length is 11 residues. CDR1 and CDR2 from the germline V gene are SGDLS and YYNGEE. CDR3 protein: CASSDQETQYF. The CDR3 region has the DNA TGTGCCAGCAGCGACCAAGAGACCCAGTACTTC.

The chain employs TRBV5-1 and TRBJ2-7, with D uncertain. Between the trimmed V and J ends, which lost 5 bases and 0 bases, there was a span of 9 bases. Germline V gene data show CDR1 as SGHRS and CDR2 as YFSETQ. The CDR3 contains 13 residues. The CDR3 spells CASRASFSYEQYF. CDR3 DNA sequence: TGCGCCAGCAGAGCCTCGTTCTCCTACGAGCAGTACTTC.

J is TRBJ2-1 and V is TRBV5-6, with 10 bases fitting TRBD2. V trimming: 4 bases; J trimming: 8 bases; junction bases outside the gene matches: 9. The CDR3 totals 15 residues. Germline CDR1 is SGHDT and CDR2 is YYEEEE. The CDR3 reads CASSLTSGFVYEQFF. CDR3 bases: TGTGCCAGCAGCCTGACTAGCGGGTTTGTCTATGAGCAGTTCTTC. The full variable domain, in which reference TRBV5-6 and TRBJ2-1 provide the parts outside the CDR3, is DAGVTQSPTHLIKTRGQQVTLRCSPKSGHDTVSWYQQALGQGPQFIFQYYEEEERQRGNFPDRFSGHQFPNYSSELNVNALLLGDSALYLCASSLTSGFVYEQFFGPGTRLTVL.

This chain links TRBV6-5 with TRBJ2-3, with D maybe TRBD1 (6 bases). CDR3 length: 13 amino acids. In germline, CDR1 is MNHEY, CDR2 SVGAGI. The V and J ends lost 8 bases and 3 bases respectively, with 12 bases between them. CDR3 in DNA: TGTGCCAGCCTTAAGAGGGGGACAGATACGCAGTATTTT. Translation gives CASLKRGTDTQYF.

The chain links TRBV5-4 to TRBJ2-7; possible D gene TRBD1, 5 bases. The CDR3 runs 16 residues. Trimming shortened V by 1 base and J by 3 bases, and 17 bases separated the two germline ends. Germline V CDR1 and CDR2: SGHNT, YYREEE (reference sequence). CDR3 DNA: TGTGCCAGCAGCTTGCCAACAGGTTTGTCCAACTACGAGCAGTACTTC. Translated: CASSLPTGLSNYEQYF.

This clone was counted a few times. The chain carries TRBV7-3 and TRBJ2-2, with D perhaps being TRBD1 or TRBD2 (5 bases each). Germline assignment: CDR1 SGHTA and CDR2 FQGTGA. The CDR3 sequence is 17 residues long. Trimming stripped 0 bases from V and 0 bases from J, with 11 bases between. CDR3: CASSLTFRGANTGELFF. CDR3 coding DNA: TGTGCCAGCAGCTTAACGTTCCGAGGGGCGAACACCGGGGAGCTGTTTTTT.

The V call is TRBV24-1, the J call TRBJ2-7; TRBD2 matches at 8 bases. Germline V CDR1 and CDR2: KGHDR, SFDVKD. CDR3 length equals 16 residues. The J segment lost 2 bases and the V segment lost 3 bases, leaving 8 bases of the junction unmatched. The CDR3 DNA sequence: TGTGCCACCAGTGATACGGCTAGCGGGCTCCCCTACGAGCAGTACTTC. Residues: CATSDTASGLPYEQYF.

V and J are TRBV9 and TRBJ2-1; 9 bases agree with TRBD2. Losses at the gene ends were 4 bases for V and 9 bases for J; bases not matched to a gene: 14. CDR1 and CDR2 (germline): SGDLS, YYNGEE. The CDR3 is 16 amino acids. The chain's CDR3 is CASSTPQGGLASEQFF. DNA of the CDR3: TGTGCCAGCAGCACCCCCCAGGGGGGACTAGCTAGTGAGCAGTTCTTC.

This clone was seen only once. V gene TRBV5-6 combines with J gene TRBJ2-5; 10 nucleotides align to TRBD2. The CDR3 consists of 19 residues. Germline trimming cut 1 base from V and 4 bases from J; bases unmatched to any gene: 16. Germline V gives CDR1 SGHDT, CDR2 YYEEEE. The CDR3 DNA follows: TGTGCCAGCAGCTTGAGGGCTAGCGGGAGACTTCAGTACGGAGAGACCCAGTACTTC. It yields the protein CASSLRASGRLQYGETQYF.

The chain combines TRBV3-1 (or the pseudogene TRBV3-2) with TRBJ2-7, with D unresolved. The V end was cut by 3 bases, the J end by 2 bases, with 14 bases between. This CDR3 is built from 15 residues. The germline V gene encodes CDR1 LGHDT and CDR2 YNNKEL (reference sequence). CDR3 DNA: TGTGCCAGCAGCCAGGGTAGACGGAGTCCCTACGAGCAGTACTTC. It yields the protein CASSQGRRSPYEQYF.

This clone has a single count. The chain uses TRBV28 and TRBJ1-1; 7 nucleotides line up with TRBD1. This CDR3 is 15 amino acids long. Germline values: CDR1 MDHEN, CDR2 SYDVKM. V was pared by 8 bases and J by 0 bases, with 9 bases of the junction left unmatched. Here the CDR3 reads CASLRGARLNTEAFF. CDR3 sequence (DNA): TGTGCCAGCCTCAGGGGGGCGCGGCTGAACACTGAAGCTTTCTTT.

The CDR3 is CASSVWGEINQPQHF. The CDR3 DNA reads as TGTGCCAGCAGCGTATGGGGTGAGATTAATCAGCCCCAGCATTTT. The chain combines TRBV9 with TRBJ1-5; D remains unclear. V was trimmed by 1 base and J by 4 bases, leaving 12 bases between them. Germline assignment: CDR1 SGDLS and CDR2 YYNGEE. The CDR3 runs to 15 residues.

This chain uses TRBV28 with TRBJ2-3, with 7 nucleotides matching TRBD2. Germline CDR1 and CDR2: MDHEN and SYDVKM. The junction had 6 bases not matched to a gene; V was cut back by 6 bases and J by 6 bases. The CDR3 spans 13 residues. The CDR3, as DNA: TGTGCCAGCAGGCTCGACGGGGGGGATACGCAGTATTTT. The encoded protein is CASRLDGGDTQYF.

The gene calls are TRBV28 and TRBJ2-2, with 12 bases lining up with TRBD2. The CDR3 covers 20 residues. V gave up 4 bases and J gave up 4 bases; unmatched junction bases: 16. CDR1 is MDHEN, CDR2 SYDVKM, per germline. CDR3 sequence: CASSSPISSGRARGTGELFF. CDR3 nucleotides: TGTGCCAGCAGTTCACCAATTTCTAGCGGGAGGGCTCGGGGCACCGGGGAGCTGTTTTTT.

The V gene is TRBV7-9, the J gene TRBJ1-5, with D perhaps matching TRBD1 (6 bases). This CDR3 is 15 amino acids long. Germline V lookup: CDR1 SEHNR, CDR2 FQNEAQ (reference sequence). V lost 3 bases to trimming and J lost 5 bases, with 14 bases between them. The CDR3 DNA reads TGTGCCAGCAGCTTTGCGGGGGCGCAGGATCAGCCCCAGCATTTT. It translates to CASSFAGAQDQPQHF.

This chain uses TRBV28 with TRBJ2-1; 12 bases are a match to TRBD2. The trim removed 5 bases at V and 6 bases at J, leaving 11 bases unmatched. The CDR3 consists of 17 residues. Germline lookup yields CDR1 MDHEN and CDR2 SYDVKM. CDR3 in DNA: TGTGCCAGCAGTCCGCGACTAGCGGGAGAACGCTTCAATGAGCAGTTCTTC. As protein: CASSPRLAGERFNEQFF.